A single sample gave rise to the 5 T cell receptor beta chains below, sequenced in a study of blood T cells in healthy people across ages. Next came a second PCR, run for about 7 to 12 cycles, which used a sample-barcoded 5' primer along with a J-beta primer mix. One entry per CDR3 protein results from TCRdb running MiXCR on the 5' RACE reads. The repertoire holds approximately 670,000 distinct CDR3 sequences, with less than 45% as singletons. Specimen: blood. The receptors stem from a man older than 75 in good health.

This chain uses TRBV6-2 or TRBV6-3 with TRBJ1-6; D ambiguous. This CDR3 is 13 amino acids long. CDR1 and CDR2 (germline): MNHEY, SVGEGT. The V end lost 8 bases, the J end lost 4 bases, and 9 bases lay between the germline ends. The CDR3 sequence: CASVKGYNSPLHF. CDR3 nucleotides: TGTGCCAGCGTCAAGGGATATAATTCACCCCTCCACTTT.

The chain carries TRBV28 and TRBJ2-5, with TRBD2 identical over 11 bases. Germline CDR1 is MDHEN and CDR2 is SYDVKM. This CDR3 contains 16 residues. The ends lost 5 bases at V and 2 bases at J; junction bases unmatched: 7. This CDR3 is CASSPAGTSGQETQYF. The CDR3 region has the DNA TGTGCCAGCAGTCCGGCTGGGACTAGCGGACAAGAGACCCAGTACTTC.

The rearrangement uses TRBV27 and TRBJ1-1, with D possibly matching TRBD1 (5 bases). This CDR3 contains 13 residues. The V end was cut by 5 bases, the J end by 1 base, with 8 bases between. Per germline, CDR1 MNHEY and CDR2 SMNVEV (reference sequence). The CDR3 reads CASSKTENTEAFF. CDR3 bases: TGTGCCAGCAGTAAGACAGAGAACACTGAAGCTTTCTTT.

V is TRBV6-1 and J is TRBJ1-2, with a tentative D call TRBD1 (5 bases). Trimming removed 3 bases at V and 4 bases at J, with 9 bases between. The germline gives CDR1 MNHNS, CDR2 SASEGT. The CDR3 is 13 amino acids. The CDR3 coding sequence is TGTGCCAGCAGTGAGCGACAGATCTATGGCTACACCTTC. It encodes CASSERQIYGYTF.

In DNA form, the CDR3 reads TGTGCCAGCAGTTACGTTCGACTTATTGGCGAGCAGTACTTC. It encodes CASSYVRLIGEQYF. The V and J genes are TRBV6-2 or TRBV6-3 and TRBJ2-7; unclear D gene. V was clipped by 2 bases and J by 6 bases, with 14 bases between them. CDR1 and CDR2 (germline): MNHEY, SVGEGT. This CDR3 comprises 14 residues.